The 26 T cell receptor beta chains below were found in one sample sequenced in a study of blood T cell repertoires in COVID-19. Using immunoSEQ multiplex PCR, the repertoire was profiled, and TCRdb retains in-frame clones only, with some absent. Of 200,000 to 300,000 clones listed, roughly 83% are singletons. Sequencing was performed on peripheral blood. All receptors derive from a woman older than 75 with acute or convalescent COVID-19.

V and J are TRBV28 and TRBJ2-5; a possible D gene is TRBD2 (5 bases). Trimming stripped 10 bases from V and 1 base from J, with 10 bases between. The CDR3 is 12 residues long. Germline CDR1 is MDHEN and CDR2 is SYDVKM. CDR3 in amino acids: CATGEIQETQYF. For the CDR3, the DNA is TGTGCCACCGGGGAGATCCAAGAGACCCAGTACTTC.

The chain joins TRBV19 to TRBJ1-4; D not certain. This CDR3 has 13 residues. V was cut by 4 bases and J by 2 bases, with 5 bases left in between. From germline, CDR1 is LNHDA and CDR2 SQIVND (reference sequence). CDR3 amino acids: CASSTVTNEKLFF. The DNA of the CDR3 is TGTGCCAGTAGTACAGTGACTAATGAAAAACTGTTTTTT.

On this clone itself: Other DNA sequences in this sample translate to the same CDR3. CDR3 coding DNA: TGTGCCAGTAGCACAGGGGGCAGTTATGGCTACACCTTC. Amino acid sequence: CASSTGGSYGYTF. The rearrangement links TRBV19 to TRBJ1-2; TRBD1 agrees at 9 bases. After removal of 6 bases from V and 5 bases from J, the junction contained 4 bases not matched to a gene. The CDR3 covers 13 residues. Germline assignment: CDR1 LNHDA and CDR2 SQIVND (reference sequence).

The chain employs TRBV5-1 and TRBJ1-1; D uncertain. Germline-derived CDR1 and CDR2 are SGHRS and YFSETQ. The ends were cut back, 0 bases at V and 7 bases at J, with 10 bases in the middle. The CDR3 spans 13 residues. This CDR3 is CASSLGPSYEAFF. The CDR3 bases are TGCGCCAGCAGCTTGGGTCCGTCTTATGAAGCTTTCTTT.

The V gene is TRBV9, the J gene TRBJ1-6; 7 bases fit TRBD1. The CDR3 is 15 amino acids. Germline CDR1 SGDLS, CDR2 YYNGEE. The V gene end was trimmed by 4 bases and the J gene end by 8 bases; junction bases not matched to a gene: 9. The chain's CDR3 is CASSPRDRADSPLHF. The CDR3 DNA is TGTGCCAGCAGCCCCCGGGACAGAGCTGATTCACCCCTCCACTTT.

The chain joins TRBV19 to TRBJ1-5; D is unresolved. The CDR3 covers 19 residues. Germline V gene lookup returns CDR1 LNHDA and CDR2 SQIVND (reference sequence). V dropped 3 bases and J dropped 0 bases, with 21 bases sitting between them. The CDR3 bases are TGTGCCAGTAGTATCGCTGGGCAGATCCCTCAATATAGCAATCAGCCCCAGCATTTT. It is translated as CASSIAGQIPQYSNQPQHF.

The chain links TRBV10-3 to TRBJ2-3, with 9 nucleotides matching TRBD2. The germline V gene has CDR1 ENHRY and CDR2 SYGVKD. This CDR3 is built from 15 residues. The V gene end was trimmed by 10 bases and the J gene end by 6 bases; junction bases not matched to a gene: 14. CDR3 sequence reads: CATGVGSGGRDTQYF. The DNA of the CDR3 is TGTGCCACAGGAGTGGGGAGCGGGGGGAGGGATACGCAGTATTTT.

This clone was seen just once. J is TRBJ2-1 and V is TRBV27, with D possibly matching TRBD1 (6 bases). V gave up 6 bases and J gave up 2 bases, with 17 bases separating them. The CDR3 sequence is 16 residues long. The germline V gene has CDR1 MNHEY and CDR2 SMNVEV (reference sequence). This chain's CDR3 is CASSPVLGAPYNEQFF. The CDR3 DNA is TGTGCCAGCAGCCCAGTTCTGGGGGCTCCCTACAATGAGCAGTTCTTC.

The CDR3 nucleotides read TGTGCCAGCAGTGAAAAGAGAGCTTTCTTT. As protein: CASSEKRAFF. The V gene is TRBV6-1, the J gene TRBJ1-1; D unresolved. The CDR3 contains 10 residues. The V and J ends lost 2 bases and 10 bases respectively, with 5 bases between them. Germline CDR1 MNHNS, CDR2 SASEGT.

The chain is built from TRBV7-9 and TRBJ2-5; the D is unclear. Germline V gives CDR1 SEHNR, CDR2 FQNEAQ (reference sequence). CDR3 length: 13 residues. Trimming shortened V by 3 bases and J by 4 bases, and 9 bases separated the two germline ends. Written as DNA, the CDR3 is TGTGCCAGCAGCTTTAGTGGTGGAGAGACCCAGTACTTC. Translation gives CASSFSGGETQYF.

Details on this clone: The same CDR3 arises from other DNA sequences in this sample as well. The chain couples TRBV5-1 to TRBJ2-1; the D gene is possibly TRBD2 (6 bases). Germline V lookup: CDR1 SGHRS, CDR2 YFSETQ. The CDR3 length is 15 residues. Trimming stripped 7 bases from V and 1 base from J, with 15 bases between. CDR3 DNA sequence: TGCGCCAGCCGAACCGGGACTCCTTCCTACAATGAGCAGTTCTTC. This encodes CASRTGTPSYNEQFF.

The rearrangement joins TRBV6-5 to TRBJ1-1; D is uncertain. CDR3 size: 14 residues. Germline V gene data show CDR1 as MNHEY and CDR2 as SVGAGI. V lost 6 bases to trimming and J lost 1 base, with 12 bases between them. The CDR3 DNA reads as TGTGCCAGCAGCCTACCTCCCCAGAACACTGAAGCTTTCTTT. Protein product: CASSLPPQNTEAFF.

This chain uses TRBV7-8 with TRBJ2-7; TRBD1 might be the D (5 bases). The CDR3 is 14 residues long. The germline CDR1 and CDR2 sequences are SGHVS and FQNEAQ. Trimming took off 4 bases at V and 3 bases at J, with 13 bases between the two ends. CDR3 nucleotides: TGTGCCAGCAGCTCATCTAAGGGGAACTACGAGCAGTACTTC. Protein product: CASSSSKGNYEQYF.

This chain links TRBV19 with TRBJ1-5; 7 nucleotides align to TRBD1. The ends lost 3 bases at V and 1 base at J; junction bases unmatched: 9. The CDR3 sequence is 17 residues long. Germline values: CDR1 LNHDA, CDR2 SQIVND (reference sequence). This chain's CDR3 is CASSIQSDRRSNQPQHF. The CDR3 DNA follows: TGTGCCAGTAGTATCCAGTCGGACAGGCGAAGCAATCAGCCCCAGCATTTT.

This clone was seen a handful of times. The chain links TRBV2 to TRBJ2-3; D may be TRBD2 (5 bases). The CDR3 totals 13 residues. Germline CDR1 is SNHLY and CDR2 is FYNNEI. V lost 8 bases and J 0 bases, leaving 9 bases between the germline ends. The CDR3 sequence: CASRGSSTDTQYF. The CDR3 nucleotides read TGTGCCAGCCGGGGTAGTAGCACAGATACGCAGTATTTT.

The gene calls are TRBV4-1 and TRBJ1-1, with TRBD1 matching over 7 bases. CDR1 is MGHRA and CDR2 is YSYEKL in the germline V gene. Trimming at V came to 0 bases and at J to 3 bases, leaving 16 bases not matched to a gene. The CDR3 covers 19 residues. Written as DNA, the CDR3 is TGCGCCAGCAGCCAAGAAGGGGGGACAGCCATCCCCTCGGACACTGAAGCTTTCTTT. Residues: CASSQEGGTAIPSDTEAFF.

The chain recombines TRBV10-3 with TRBJ1-2; TRBD1 matches at 10 bases. V shed 3 bases, J shed 7 bases, and the junction held 8 bases outside the gene matches. The CDR3 spans 15 residues. Germline CDR1 and CDR2: ENHRY and SYGVKD. The CDR3 region is CAISELRQGAAGYTF. In nucleotides, the CDR3 is TGTGCCATCAGTGAATTACGACAGGGGGCTGCTGGCTACACCTTC.

This clone was detected only a few times. Here the CDR3 DNA reads TGTGCCAGTAGTATGGGGAGGAATCAGCCCCAGCATTTT. Encoded protein: CASSMGRNQPQHF. The chain links TRBV19 to TRBJ1-5; no definite D call. The CDR3 length is 13 residues. Trimming cost V 3 bases and J 4 bases, with 7 bases left between them. Germline V lookup: CDR1 LNHDA, CDR2 SQIVND (reference sequence).

This clone was picked up one time. The chain couples TRBV28 to TRBJ1-4, with 9 nucleotides matching TRBD1. After removal of 6 bases from V and 8 bases from J, the junction contained 7 bases not matched to a gene. Looked up from germline, CDR1 is MDHEN and CDR2 is SYDVKM. CDR3 size: 14 residues. Here the CDR3 reads CASREGTGREKLFF. As DNA, the CDR3 is TGTGCCAGCAGAGAAGGGACAGGGAGGGAAAAACTGTTTTTT. Filled out from reference TRBV28 and TRBJ1-4, the complete variable domain reads DVKVTQSSRYLVKRTGEKVFLECVQDMDHENMFWYRQDPGLGLRLIYFSYDVKMKEKGDIPEGYSVSREKKERFSLILESASTNQTSMYLCASREGTGREKLFFGSGTQLSVL.

This chain uses TRBV5-1 with TRBJ2-2; D is undetermined. The V gene's germline CDR1 is SGHRS and CDR2 YFSETQ. Trimming removed 3 bases at V and 5 bases at J, with 8 bases between. The CDR3 has 13 amino acids. CDR3 sequence reads: CASSSTETGELFF. In DNA form, the CDR3 reads TGCGCCAGCAGCTCAACAGAGACCGGGGAGCTGTTTTTT.

This clone occurred once. One end of the junction varies from germline; a read error may be responsible. The chain joins TRBV7-7 to TRBJ2-5, with a tentative D call TRBD1 (6 bases). Germline lookup yields CDR1 SSHAT and CDR2 FNYEAQ (reference sequence). The CDR3 consists of 15 residues. This CDR3 is CASSLAQGPGQTQYF. CDR3 DNA sequence: TGTGCTAGCAGCTTAGCACAGGGCCCGGGTCAGACCCAGTACTTC. The whole variable domain, remainder taken from reference TRBV7-7 and TRBJ2-5, is GAGVSQSPRYKVTKRGQDVTLRCDPISSHATLYWYQQALGQGPEFLTYFNYEAQPDKSGLPSDRFSAERPEGSISTLTIQRTEQRDSAMYRCASSLAQGPGQTQYFGPGTRLLVL.

The chain recombines TRBV5-1 with TRBJ1-2, with TRBD1 matching 8 bases. This CDR3 has 14 residues. After removal of 4 bases from V and 3 bases from J, the junction contained 5 bases not matched to a gene. Germline V lookup: CDR1 SGHRS, CDR2 YFSETQ. CDR3 amino acids: CASSADRAHYGYTF. As DNA, the CDR3 is TGCGCCAGCAGCGCGGACAGGGCCCACTATGGCTACACCTTC.

This sequence joins TRBV5-4 and TRBJ1-2, with D hard to call. V lost 2 bases to trimming and J lost 2 bases, with 13 bases between them. Germline V gene sequence: CDR1 SGHNT, CDR2 YYREEE (reference sequence). The CDR3 is 15 residues long. The CDR3 sequence: CASSFGGGSNYGYTF. As DNA, the CDR3 is TGTGCCAGCAGCTTTGGTGGCGGATCAAACTATGGCTACACCTTC.

CDR3 sequence reads: CASSPGGASYEQYF. As DNA, the CDR3 is TGCGCCAGCAGCCCAGGCGGGGCCTCCTACGAGCAGTACTTC. This chain links TRBV5-1 with TRBJ2-7; weak D call: TRBD2 (6 bases). Trimming stripped 4 bases from V and 0 bases from J, with 11 bases between. CDR1 SGHRS and CDR2 YFSETQ come from the germline V gene. The CDR3 has 14 amino acids.

The chain joins TRBV12-3 or TRBV12-4 to TRBJ2-5, with no clear D. The CDR3 extends over 13 amino acids. V dropped 3 bases and J dropped 5 bases, with 10 bases sitting between them. Here the CDR3 reads CASSFNSWETQYF. CDR3 sequence (DNA): TGTGCCAGCAGTTTCAACTCGTGGGAGACCCAGTACTTC.

The V call is TRBV28, the J call TRBJ1-2; D possibly corresponds to TRBD1 (5 bases). Germline assignment: CDR1 MDHEN and CDR2 SYDVKM. Trimming shortened V by 5 bases and J by 4 bases, and 20 bases separated the two germline ends. CDR3 length: 16 residues. Here the CDR3 DNA reads TGTGCCAGCAGTCCACCCTATGGGGCGATAGGCTATGGCTACACCTTC. Its translation: CASSPPYGAIGYGYTF.